Sequencing of this T cell receptor (beta chain) was carried out in a study of cytotoxic CD8 clonotypes in ibrutinib-treated CLL. This CDR3 has 14 residues. V shed 1 base and J shed 4 bases, with 11 bases lying between them. Germline V lookup: CDR1 MGHRA, CDR2 YSYEKL. Measured with immunoSEQ multiplex PCR; TCRdb has only the in-frame clones, and not every one. The sample lists fewer than 400,000 clones, over 60% seen once, with around 6.6% in the top ten. Material: PBMCs, obtained after 36 months of ibrutinib treatment. The source of this sequence is a human donor with chronic lymphocytic leukemia. V and J are TRBV4-1 and TRBJ2-7; tentatively, D is TRBD2 (6 bases). The CDR3 here is CASSQALEGYEQYF. CDR3 nucleotides: TGCGCCAGCAGCCAAGCGTTGGAGGGTTACGAGCAGTACTTC.